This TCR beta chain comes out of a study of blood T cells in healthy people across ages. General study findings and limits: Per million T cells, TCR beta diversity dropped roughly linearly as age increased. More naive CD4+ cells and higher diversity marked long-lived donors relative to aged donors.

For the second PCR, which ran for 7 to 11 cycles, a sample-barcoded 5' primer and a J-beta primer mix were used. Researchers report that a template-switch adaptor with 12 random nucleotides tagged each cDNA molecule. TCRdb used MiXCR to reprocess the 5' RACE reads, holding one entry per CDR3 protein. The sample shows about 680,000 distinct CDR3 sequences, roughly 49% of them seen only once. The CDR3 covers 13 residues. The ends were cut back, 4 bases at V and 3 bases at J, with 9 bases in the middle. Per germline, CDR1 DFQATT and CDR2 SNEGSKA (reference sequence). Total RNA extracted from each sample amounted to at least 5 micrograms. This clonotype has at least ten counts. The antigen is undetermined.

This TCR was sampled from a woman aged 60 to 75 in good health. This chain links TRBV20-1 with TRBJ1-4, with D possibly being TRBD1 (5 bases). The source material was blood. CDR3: CSATRGPNEKLFF. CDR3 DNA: TGCAGTGCTACTAGGGGCCCTAATGAAAAACTGTTTTTT.